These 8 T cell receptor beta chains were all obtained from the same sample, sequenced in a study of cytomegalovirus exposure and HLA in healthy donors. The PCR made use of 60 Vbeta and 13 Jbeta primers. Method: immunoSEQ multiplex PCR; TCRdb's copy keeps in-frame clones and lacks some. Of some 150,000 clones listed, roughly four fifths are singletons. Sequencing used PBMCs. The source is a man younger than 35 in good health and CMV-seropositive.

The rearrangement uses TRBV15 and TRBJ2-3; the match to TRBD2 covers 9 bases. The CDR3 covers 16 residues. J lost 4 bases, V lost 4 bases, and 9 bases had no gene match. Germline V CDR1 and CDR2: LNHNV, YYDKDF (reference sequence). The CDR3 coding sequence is TGTGCCACCAGCACCGCCCTTGCGGGAGGGGCAGATACGCAGTATTTT. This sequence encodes CATSTALAGGADTQYF.

This CDR3 is CASRPQQGKWETQYF. The CDR3 region has the DNA TGTGCCAGCAGACCGCAACAGGGGAAATGGGAGACCCAGTACTTC. This chain joins TRBV6-5 and TRBJ2-5; 7 nucleotides line up with TRBD1. The CDR3 runs to 15 residues. Per germline, CDR1 MNHEY and CDR2 SVGAGI. J was trimmed by 5 bases and V by 6 bases; bases with no gene match: 12.

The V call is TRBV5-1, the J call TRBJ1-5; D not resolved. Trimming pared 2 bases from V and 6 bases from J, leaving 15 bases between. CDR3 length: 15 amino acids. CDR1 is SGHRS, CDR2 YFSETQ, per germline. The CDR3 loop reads CASSLGPLRGQPQHF. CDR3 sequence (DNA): TGCGCCAGCAGCTTAGGACCTTTGCGGGGTCAGCCCCAGCATTTT. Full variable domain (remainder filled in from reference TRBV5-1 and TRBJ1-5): KAGVTQTPRYLIKTRGQQVTLSCSPISGHRSVSWYQQTPGQGLQFLFEYFSETQRNKGNFPGRFSGRQFSNSRSEMNVSTLELGDSALYLCASSLGPLRGQPQHFGDGTRLSIL.

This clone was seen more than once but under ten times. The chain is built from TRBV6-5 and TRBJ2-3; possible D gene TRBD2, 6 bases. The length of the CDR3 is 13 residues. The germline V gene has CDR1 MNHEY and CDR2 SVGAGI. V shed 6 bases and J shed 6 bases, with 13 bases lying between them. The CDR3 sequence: CASRRLVSDTQYF. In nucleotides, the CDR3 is TGTGCCAGCAGGCGACTAGTTTCGGATACGCAGTATTTT.

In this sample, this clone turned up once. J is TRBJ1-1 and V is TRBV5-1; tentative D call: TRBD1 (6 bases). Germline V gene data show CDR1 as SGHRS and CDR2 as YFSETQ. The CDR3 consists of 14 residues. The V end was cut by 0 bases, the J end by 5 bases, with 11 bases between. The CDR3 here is CASSLAGGRTEAFF. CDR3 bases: TGCGCCAGCAGCTTGGCCGGGGGGCGGACTGAAGCTTTCTTT.

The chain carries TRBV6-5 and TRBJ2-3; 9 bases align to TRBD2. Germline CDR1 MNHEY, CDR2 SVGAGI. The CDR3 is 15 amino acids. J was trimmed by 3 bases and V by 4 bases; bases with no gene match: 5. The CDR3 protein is CASSLAGVGTDTQYF. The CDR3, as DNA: TGTGCCAGCAGTTTAGCGGGAGTGGGGACAGATACGCAGTATTTT.

This chain's CDR3 is CASSPIASDTQYF. The CDR3 DNA follows: TGTGCCAGCAGTCCTATTGCCTCGGATACGCAGTATTTT. The gene calls are TRBV28 and TRBJ2-3; no reliable D call. CDR3 length: 13 amino acids. Trimming cost V 5 bases and J 6 bases, with 12 bases left between them. The germline V gene encodes CDR1 MDHEN and CDR2 SYDVKM.

The CDR3 sequence is CASGNQGHSNQPQHF. Written as DNA, the CDR3 is TGTGCCAGCGGAAACCAGGGGCATAGCAATCAGCCCCAGCATTTT. The J gene is TRBJ1-5, the V gene TRBV9; perhaps TRBD1 as D (6 bases). Germline lookup yields CDR1 SGDLS and CDR2 YYNGEE. Trimming left V 7 bases short and J 0 bases short, with 14 bases between. The CDR3 totals 15 residues.